The 18 T cell receptor beta chains listed next were all sequenced from one sample in a study of cytomegalovirus exposure and HLA in healthy donors. The PCR ran on 60 Vbeta and 13 Jbeta primers. Only in-frame clones appear in the TCRdb table, and some are missing; sequencing was by immunoSEQ multiplex PCR. The sample records 150,000 or so clones, almost 85% being singletons. Sequenced sample: PBMCs. Source of these receptors: a man aged 18-30 years in good health and CMV-seropositive.

The V call is TRBV6-5, the J call TRBJ1-2; 9 bases line up with TRBD1. Germline CDR1 reads MNHEY; CDR2 reads SVGAGI. J gave up 7 bases and V 10 bases, and 7 bases lay outside the gene matches. The CDR3 consists of 12 residues. The DNA for the CDR3 is TGTGCCACTACAGGGGGCCCCTTTGGCTACACCTTC. This sequence encodes CATTGGPFGYTF.

This clone was detected once. The gene calls are TRBV14 and TRBJ2-3; 8 bases match TRBD1. V lost 4 bases, J lost 6 bases, and 12 bases stayed unmatched. The CDR3 totals 16 residues. Looked up from germline, CDR1 is SGHDN and CDR2 is FVKESK. Here the CDR3 reads CASSRDRTGSWDTQYF. The CDR3 DNA reads TGTGCCAGCAGCCGAGATAGGACAGGGTCCTGGGATACGCAGTATTTT.

V usage is TRBV6-5 and J usage is TRBJ1-6; unclear D gene. The CDR3 loop spans 15 amino acids. V shed 2 bases and J shed 7 bases, with 12 bases lying between them. Germline CDR1 MNHEY, CDR2 SVGAGI. CDR3: CASSYEGAGNSPLHF. The CDR3 coding sequence is TGTGCCAGCAGTTACGAGGGCGCGGGGAATTCACCCCTCCACTTT.

Turning to this clone: Other DNA sequences within the sample encode an identical CDR3. The V and J genes are TRBV7-2 and TRBJ2-3, with a weak D call TRBD2 (6 bases). The germline CDR1 and CDR2 sequences are SGHTA and FQGNSA. Trimming stripped 5 bases from V and 4 bases from J, with 13 bases between. This CDR3 has 14 amino acids. CDR3 sequence (DNA): TGTGCCAGCAGCGTGACTAGGCAAGCAGATACGCAGTATTTT. Its protein is CASSVTRQADTQYF.

The V and J genes are TRBV7-9 and TRBJ1-2; D is undetermined. This CDR3 is built from 14 residues. The germline V gene encodes CDR1 SEHNR and CDR2 FQNEAQ (reference sequence). V dropped 5 bases and J dropped 1 base, with 11 bases sitting between them. This CDR3 is CASSPLGINYGYTF. CDR3 sequence (DNA): TGTGCCAGCAGCCCACTAGGGATTAACTATGGCTACACCTTC.

The chain carries TRBV10-3 and TRBJ1-2; D uncertain. CDR3 length: 13 residues. The V end was cut by 6 bases, the J end by 5 bases, with 13 bases between. Germline lookup yields CDR1 ENHRY and CDR2 SYGVKD. CDR3 nucleotide sequence: TGTGCCATCAGGGAGAGAGAGGATTATGGCTACACCTTC. Its translation is CAIREREDYGYTF.

J is TRBJ2-4 and V is TRBV7-9; the D gene is possibly TRBD1 (6 bases). This CDR3 is 13 amino acids long. V was trimmed by 6 bases and J by 5 bases, leaving 11 bases between them. CDR1 is SEHNR and CDR2 is FQNEAQ in the germline V gene (reference sequence). Here the CDR3 DNA reads TGTGCCAGCAGAGGACAGTGGGAAAACATTCAGTACTTC. This sequence encodes CASRGQWENIQYF.

The chain uses TRBV6-5 and TRBJ2-7; TRBD1 matches 9 bases. CDR3 length equals 15 residues. Germline CDR1 is MNHEY and CDR2 is SVGAGI. The ends lost 4 bases at V and 7 bases at J; junction bases unmatched: 11. The DNA for the CDR3 is TGTGCCAGCAGTTCCTCCGGGACAGGGCCTCGAGAGCAGTACTTC. Amino acid sequence: CASSSSGTGPREQYF.

The J gene is TRBJ1-2, the V gene TRBV5-6, with unresolved D. The V end was cut by 0 bases, the J end by 4 bases, with 13 bases between. The CDR3 extends over 15 amino acids. Germline CDR1 reads SGHDT; CDR2 reads YYEEEE. This CDR3 is CASSLDLTTIYGYTF. The CDR3, as DNA: TGTGCCAGCAGCTTGGATCTTACTACCATCTATGGCTACACCTTC.

The DNA for the CDR3 is TGTGCCACCAGCAGAGAATTCGGGGAGAATGAAGCTTTCTTT. It encodes CATSREFGENEAFF. This chain joins TRBV15 and TRBJ1-1; D not certain. Trimming stripped 0 bases from V and 7 bases from J, with 12 bases between. This CDR3 region has 14 residues. CDR1 and CDR2 from the germline V gene are LNHNV and YYDKDF (reference sequence).

The rearrangement joins TRBV20-1 to TRBJ2-5, with D unresolved. The CDR3 is 10 residues long. Germline CDR1 and CDR2: DFQATT and SNEGSKA (reference sequence). The V and J ends lost 4 bases and 5 bases respectively, with 5 bases between them. The CDR3 reads CSATRETQYF. Here the CDR3 DNA reads TGCAGTGCTACCAGGGAGACCCAGTACTTC.

The chain links TRBV27 to TRBJ2-5; 7 bases map to TRBD1. Germline V gene data show CDR1 as MNHEY and CDR2 as SMNVEV (reference sequence). Trimming took 5 bases from V and 3 from J; bases not matched to a gene: 6. The CDR3 loop spans 14 amino acids. The CDR3 coding sequence is TGTGCCAGCAGTACCATACAGGGGAAAGAGACCCAGTACTTC. It codes for CASSTIQGKETQYF.

This clone showed up just a few times. The chain links TRBV11-2 to TRBJ2-1; TRBD1 aligns across 9 bases. Germline lookup yields CDR1 SGHAT and CDR2 FQNNGV. The CDR3 sequence is 14 residues long. The ends lost 3 bases at V and 5 bases at J; junction bases unmatched: 2. The CDR3 spells CASSFRDRDNEQFF. DNA for the CDR3: TGTGCCAGCAGCTTCCGGGACAGGGACAATGAGCAGTTCTTC.

The chain links TRBV18 to TRBJ1-5; TRBD1 agrees at 10 bases. Unmatched junction bases numbered 13, after V lost 4 bases and J lost 1 base. Germline loops: CDR1 KGHSH, CDR2 LQKENI. There are 19 residues in the CDR3. The CDR3 region has the DNA TGTGCCAGCTCACGTAGCGGACAGGGGGGGCCCGGCAGCAATCAGCCCCAGCATTTT. This encodes CASSRSGQGGPGSNQPQHF.

The chain couples TRBV19 to TRBJ1-4; no reliable D call. The CDR3 loop spans 14 amino acids. Germline CDR1 LNHDA, CDR2 SQIVND (reference sequence). V was shortened by 4 bases and J by 5 bases, with 11 bases between the two germline ends. CDR3 sequence: CASSTGGSNEKLFF. For the CDR3, the DNA is TGTGCCAGTAGTACCGGAGGTTCAAATGAAAAACTGTTTTTT.

This clone came up once. The chain links TRBV28 to TRBJ1-2, with 9 bases fitting TRBD1. Per the germline V gene, CDR1 is MDHEN and CDR2 is SYDVKM. Trimming at V came to 3 bases and at J to 3 bases, leaving 2 bases not matched to a gene. This CDR3 has 14 residues. The CDR3 DNA reads as TGTGCCAGCAGTTTCACAGGGGGCGACTATGGCTACACCTTC. It encodes CASSFTGGDYGYTF.

V and J are TRBV6-5 and TRBJ2-1; D remains unclear. V dropped 2 bases and J dropped 8 bases, with 10 bases sitting between them. The CDR3 loop spans 13 amino acids. The germline V gene has CDR1 MNHEY and CDR2 SVGAGI. This CDR3 reads CASSYTPTYEQFF. Here the CDR3 DNA reads TGTGCCAGCAGTTACACCCCGACATATGAGCAGTTCTTC.

The chain employs TRBV5-6 and TRBJ1-4; 9 bases are shared with TRBD1. Germline V gene sequence: CDR1 SGHDT, CDR2 YYEEEE. Losses at the gene ends were 1 base for V and 3 bases for J; bases not matched to a gene: 7. CDR3 length: 17 residues. CDR3 region: CASSLNRGLGANEKLFF. In nucleotides, the CDR3 is TGTGCCAGCAGCTTGAACAGGGGGCTTGGTGCTAATGAAAAACTGTTTTTT. Full variable domain (outside the CDR3, taken from reference TRBV5-6 and TRBJ1-4): DAGVTQSPTHLIKTRGQQVTLRCSPKSGHDTVSWYQQALGQGPQFIFQYYEEEERQRGNFPDRFSGHQFPNYSSELNVNALLLGDSALYLCASSLNRGLGANEKLFFGSGTQLSVL.